One and the same sample provided the 26 T cell receptor beta chains below, sequenced in a study of control samples from healthy donors and cancer patients. Clones were sequenced by immunoSEQ multiplex PCR, and TCRdb holds only the in-frame ones, with some missing. The data contain about 150,000 clones, around 94% of them seen just once; the ten biggest clones take up 14%. What was sequenced was PBMCs. These receptors were taken from a man aged 55-75 years with colorectal cancer.

The chain couples TRBV24-1 to TRBJ2-6; 7 bases map to TRBD1. There are 16 residues in the CDR3. The germline gives CDR1 KGHDR, CDR2 SFDVKD. The V and J ends lost 4 bases and 1 base, in that order; junction bases with no gene match: 3. CDR3 amino acids: CATSEETGSGANVLTF. In DNA form, the CDR3 reads TGTGCCACCAGTGAGGAGACAGGGTCTGGGGCCAACGTCCTGACTTTC.

J is TRBJ1-2 and V is TRBV30; a weak D match, TRBD1 (5 bases). CDR1 is GTSNPN and CDR2 is SVGIG in the germline V gene (reference sequence). V was trimmed by 7 bases and J by 2 bases, leaving 8 bases between them. The CDR3 contains 11 residues. The CDR3 sequence: CALQVNYGYTF. The CDR3 nucleotides read TGTGCCTTACAGGTCAACTATGGCTACACCTTC.

The chain is built from TRBV27 and TRBJ2-7; either TRBD1 or TRBD2 may fit D (6 bases each). Trimming removed 2 bases from V and 3 bases from J, with 14 bases in between. This CDR3 region has 15 residues. Germline lookup yields CDR1 MNHEY and CDR2 SMNVEV (reference sequence). CDR3 residues: CASSLAGGAFYEQYF. The DNA for the CDR3 is TGTGCCAGCAGTTTAGCCGGGGGCGCATTCTACGAGCAGTACTTC.

This chain connects TRBV2 to TRBJ2-7; the D gene is possibly TRBD1 (6 bases). The CDR3 spans 12 residues. V was shortened by 1 base and J by 9 bases, with 10 bases between the two germline ends. Germline values: CDR1 SNHLY, CDR2 FYNNEI. CDR3 coding DNA: TGTGCCAGCAGTGAAGGGCTAGGGGGGCAGTACTTC. Translated, it gives CASSEGLGGQYF.

This chain joins TRBV12-3 or TRBV12-4 and TRBJ2-3, with 7 positions matching TRBD1. The CDR3 is made up of 13 amino acids. V was pared by 4 bases and J by 8 bases, with 6 bases of the junction left unmatched. Here the CDR3 DNA reads TGTGCCAGCAGTTACAGGGGCTGGTTTACGCAGTATTTT. This translates into CASSYRGWFTQYF.

The V and J genes are TRBV12-3 or TRBV12-4 and TRBJ1-2; D gene uncertain. This CDR3 is built from 12 residues. Trimming cost V 3 bases and J 4 bases, with 6 bases left between them. Here the CDR3 reads CASSLGSYGYTF. CDR3 DNA sequence: TGTGCCAGCAGTTTGGGTTCCTATGGCTACACCTTC.

V gene TRBV5-4 combines with J gene TRBJ1-6; TRBD1 aligns across 9 bases. The length of the CDR3 is 15 residues. Trimming removed 3 bases from V and 8 bases from J; junction bases left unmatched: 6. Germline V gene data show CDR1 as SGHNT and CDR2 as YYREEE (reference sequence). The CDR3 DNA sequence: TGTGCCAGCAGCTCAAGGACAGGGGAATATTCACCCCTCCACTTT. Translating gives CASSSRTGEYSPLHF.

V gene TRBV6-2 or TRBV6-3 combines with J gene TRBJ1-5; D remains ambiguous. The CDR3 is 12 residues long. Germline CDR1 reads MNHEY; CDR2 reads SVGEGT. The V gene lost 2 bases and the J gene lost 6 bases, with 5 bases spanning the gap. The CDR3 DNA reads TGTGCCAGCAGTTACAAGGGTCAGCCCCAGCATTTT. Residues: CASSYKGQPQHF.

V usage is TRBV6-6 and J usage is TRBJ2-5, with D possibly matching TRBD1 (5 bases). Germline V gene sequence: CDR1 MNHNY, CDR2 SVGAGI (reference sequence). The CDR3 totals 14 residues. The V and J ends lost 0 bases and 3 bases respectively, with 8 bases between them. For the CDR3, the DNA is TGTGCCAGCAGTTACTCTGCAGGGAAAGAGACCCAGTACTTC. This translates into CASSYSAGKETQYF.

J is TRBJ2-7 and V is TRBV3-1 (or the pseudogene TRBV3-2); D might be TRBD1 (6 bases). Per germline, CDR1 LGHDT and CDR2 YNNKEL (reference sequence). V lost 3 bases and J lost 7, with 10 bases in between. The CDR3 runs 12 residues. The CDR3 sequence is CASSQGAREQYF. CDR3 nucleotide sequence: TGTGCCAGCAGCCAGGGGGCTCGGGAGCAGTACTTC.

The chain couples TRBV6-6 to TRBJ2-7; a weak D match, TRBD2 (6 bases). The CDR3 is made up of 14 amino acids. V was cut by 5 bases and J by 0 bases, with 11 bases left in between. The V gene's germline CDR1 is MNHNY and CDR2 SVGAGI (reference sequence). Written as DNA, the CDR3 is TGTGCCAGCAGTGATGGGGGGAGCTCCTACGAGCAGTACTTC. Residues: CASSDGGSSYEQYF.

The rearrangement links TRBV3-1 (or the pseudogene TRBV3-2) to TRBJ2-5; 8 bases fit TRBD2. This CDR3 region has 15 residues. After removal of 1 base from V and 3 bases from J, the junction contained 4 bases not matched to a gene. Germline V lookup: CDR1 LGHDT, CDR2 YNNKEL (reference sequence). The CDR3 nucleotides read TGTGCCAGCAGCCAAGTCCGGGGGGGCAAAGAGACCCAGTACTTC. Translated: CASSQVRGGKETQYF.

The chain is built from TRBV10-3 and TRBJ2-7, with TRBD1 as a possible D gene (5 bases). Germline V gene lookup returns CDR1 ENHRY and CDR2 SYGVKD. V lost 7 bases and J lost 0, with 13 bases in between. CDR3 length: 14 residues. In DNA form, the CDR3 reads TGTGCCATCAATTCCGACAGTGACTCCTACGAGCAGTACTTC. As protein: CAINSDSDSYEQYF.

V and J are TRBV27 and TRBJ2-3; D may be TRBD2 (5 bases). Germline V gene sequence: CDR1 MNHEY, CDR2 SMNVEV (reference sequence). This CDR3 is 15 amino acids long. Between the trimmed V and J ends, which lost 7 bases and 1 base, there was a span of 15 bases. In nucleotides, the CDR3 is TGTGCCAGCACCGAGGGATTCTCGGGCACAGATACGCAGTATTTT. Translation: CASTEGFSGTDTQYF.

V is TRBV5-6 and J is TRBJ1-2; possibly TRBD1 for D (5 bases). From germline, CDR1 is SGHDT and CDR2 YYEEEE. Trimming removed 3 bases from V and 8 bases from J, with 11 bases in between. This CDR3 has 12 residues. The CDR3 is CASSSGERGYTF. CDR3 DNA sequence: TGTGCCAGCAGCTCGGGGGAGCGGGGCTACACCTTC.

This clone was seen only once. The rearrangement joins TRBV19 to TRBJ1-5, with D tentatively TRBD1 (5 bases). Germline V CDR1 and CDR2: LNHDA, SQIVND (reference sequence). V lost 2 bases and J lost 7, with 12 bases in between. The CDR3 extends over 14 amino acids. In DNA, the CDR3 is TGTGCCAGTAGTATACCTCAGGGAACCCAGCCCCAGCATTTT. Translated, it gives CASSIPQGTQPQHF.

The gene calls are TRBV25-1 and TRBJ2-7; either TRBD1 or TRBD2 may supply D (5 bases each). This CDR3 is 12 amino acids long. V was clipped by 6 bases and J by 2 bases, with 8 bases between them. Germline V gene sequence: CDR1 MGHDK, CDR2 SYGVNS. In DNA, the CDR3 is TGTGCCAGCAGCCAGGGACCCTACGAGCAGTACTTC. This encodes CASSQGPYEQYF.

This chain joins TRBV18 and TRBJ2-1; TRBD1 matches at 7 bases. Looked up from germline, CDR1 is KGHSH and CDR2 is LQKENI. This CDR3 comprises 15 residues. J was trimmed by 7 bases and V by 1 base; bases with no gene match: 7. The CDR3 bases are TGTGCCAGCTCACCACGACAGGGAGTAGGGAATGAGCAGTTCTTC. It encodes CASSPRQGVGNEQFF.

The chain employs TRBV29-1 and TRBJ2-3, with 7 bases matching TRBD2. Germline assignment: CDR1 SQVTM and CDR2 ANQGSEA. The CDR3 loop spans 13 amino acids. The V and J ends lost 4 bases and 1 base, in that order; junction bases with no gene match: 2. In nucleotides, the CDR3 is TGCAGCGTTGGGGAGGGTGGCACAGATACGCAGTATTTT. This encodes CSVGEGGTDTQYF.

V gene TRBV6-2 or TRBV6-3 combines with J gene TRBJ2-7; 8 nucleotides align to TRBD2. There are 16 residues in the CDR3. From germline, CDR1 is MNHEY and CDR2 SVGEGT. The J segment lost 1 base and the V segment lost 2 bases, leaving 7 bases of the junction unmatched. The CDR3 here is CASSYPGGGVSYEQYF. The CDR3 DNA follows: TGTGCCAGCAGTTACCCCGGGGGGGGAGTATCCTACGAGCAGTACTTC.

The V gene is TRBV20-1, the J gene TRBJ1-2; perhaps TRBD1 as D (5 bases). The CDR3 has 10 amino acids. Trimming removed 5 bases at V and 7 bases at J, with 8 bases between. The germline gives CDR1 DFQATT, CDR2 SNEGSKA (reference sequence). Here the CDR3 DNA reads TGCAGTGCTTTGGGACTTGGCTACACCTTC. Translated: CSALGLGYTF.

The chain recombines TRBV7-9 with TRBJ1-6; D not certain. Per the germline V gene, CDR1 is SEHNR and CDR2 is FQNEAQ (reference sequence). The V end lost 1 base, the J end lost 9 bases, and 7 bases lay between the germline ends. The CDR3 runs to 13 residues. Written as DNA, the CDR3 is TGTGCCAGCAGCTTAGGGCTTAGTTCACCCCTCCACTTT. Translation gives CASSLGLSSPLHF.

This clone turned up a few times. J is TRBJ1-5 and V is TRBV27; TRBD1 might be the D (6 bases). Germline V gene lookup returns CDR1 MNHEY and CDR2 SMNVEV (reference sequence). The CDR3 consists of 14 residues. Trimming shortened V by 10 bases and J by 3 bases, and 16 bases separated the two germline ends. CDR3 loop: CAINGGLSNQPQHF. In DNA, the CDR3 is TGTGCCATTAACGGGGGCCTATCCAATCAGCCCCAGCATTTT.

This chain uses TRBV27 with TRBJ1-6; weak D call: TRBD1 (5 bases). Germline V lookup: CDR1 MNHEY, CDR2 SMNVEV (reference sequence). The CDR3 consists of 16 residues. The V gene lost 2 bases and the J gene lost 5 bases, with 13 bases spanning the gap. Here the CDR3 DNA reads TGTGCCAGCAGTTTAGAACGCCGGGACCATAATTCACCCCTCCACTTT. Residues: CASSLERRDHNSPLHF.

This clone was seen just once. The chain links TRBV12-3 or TRBV12-4 to TRBJ1-1; no definite D call. Between the trimmed V and J ends, which lost 5 bases and 4 bases, there was a span of 11 bases. This CDR3 is built from 13 residues. The CDR3 is CASSRTRGTEAFF. Written as DNA, the CDR3 is TGTGCCAGCAGTCGCACCCGAGGCACTGAAGCTTTCTTT.

This rearrangement joins TRBV12-3 or TRBV12-4 to TRBJ2-7, with no clear D. The CDR3 sequence is 12 residues long. Trimming took 3 bases from V and 6 from J, leaving 9 bases between them. The CDR3 nucleotides are TGTGCCAGCAGTTTCGGTAAATCCGAGCAGTACTTC. It codes for CASSFGKSEQYF.